Each of the 10 T cell receptor beta chains below was sequenced from the same sample in a study of cytomegalovirus exposure and HLA in healthy donors. The PCR was carried out with 60 Vbeta primers and 13 Jbeta primers. Only in-frame clones appear in the TCRdb table, and some are missing; sequencing was by immunoSEQ multiplex PCR. Counted here are about 200,000 clones, around 87% occurring once; the ten biggest clones make up roughly 1.7%. The material sequenced was PBMCs. All receptors come from a young woman in good health and CMV-seronegative.

The rearrangement joins TRBV4-2 to TRBJ2-7; D is possibly TRBD1 (6 bases). CDR3 length: 14 amino acids. Germline V lookup: CDR1 LGHNA, CDR2 YNFKEQ. V lost 0 bases and J lost 2, with 8 bases in between. The CDR3 coding sequence is TGTGCCAGCAGCCAAGATAGGGGGACCTACGAGCAGTACTTC. As protein: CASSQDRGTYEQYF.

The chain recombines TRBV5-6 with TRBJ2-3, with a weak D call TRBD1 (5 bases). Germline V CDR1 and CDR2: SGHDT, YYEEEE. V was trimmed by 3 bases and J by 6 bases, leaving 14 bases between them. This CDR3 comprises 14 residues. DNA for the CDR3: TGTGCCAGCAGCTATGTGACAGTCCCTGATACGCAGTATTTT. Residues: CASSYVTVPDTQYF.

The V and J genes are TRBV5-4 and TRBJ1-2; 7 bases agree with TRBD1. After removal of 4 bases from V and 4 bases from J, the junction contained 4 bases not matched to a gene. The CDR3 sequence is 13 residues long. The V gene's germline CDR1 is SGHNT and CDR2 YYREEE (reference sequence). The CDR3 here is CASSRTGSYGYTF. CDR3 sequence (DNA): TGTGCCAGCAGCCGGACAGGCAGCTATGGCTACACCTTC.

Worth noting for this clone: The CDR3 does not close with the conserved phenylalanine or tryptophan, likely indicating a read error. This chain uses TRBV19 with TRBJ1-1; D unclear. Germline V gene lookup returns CDR1 LNHDA and CDR2 SQIVND (reference sequence). The CDR3 covers 13 residues. Trimming removed 9 bases at V and 5 bases at J, with 16 bases between. CDR3 bases: TGTGCCAGCGAATCAGGCTCGGTTACTGAAGCTTTCCTT. It yields the protein CASESGSVTEAFL.

The chain joins TRBV18 to TRBJ2-2, with D tentatively TRBD1 (5 bases). V was trimmed by 1 base and J by 0 bases, leaving 12 bases between them. This CDR3 is built from 17 residues. CDR1 KGHSH and CDR2 LQKENI come from the germline V gene. The CDR3 DNA follows: TGTGCCAGCTCACCACGATCGTCAGGGACGAACACCGGGGAGCTGTTTTTT. Encoded protein: CASSPRSSGTNTGELFF.

This clone was observed a few times. The genes are TRBV11-2 and TRBJ2-1; possibly TRBD2 for D (6 bases). The CDR3 totals 10 residues. V was trimmed by 8 bases and J by 13 bases, leaving 12 bases between them. Germline CDR1 reads SGHAT; CDR2 reads FQNNGV. In DNA form, the CDR3 reads TGTGCCAGCCGGCGGCGGGAACAGTTCTTC. Translation: CASRRREQFF.

This clone has just one count. The chain is built from TRBV7-9 and TRBJ2-7, with 9 nucleotides matching TRBD2. Germline values: CDR1 SEHNR, CDR2 FQNEAQ (reference sequence). The CDR3 is 14 residues long. V trimming: 5 bases; J trimming: 4 bases; junction bases outside the gene matches: 6. The CDR3 loop is CASSPFSGGYEQYF. The CDR3 DNA reads TGTGCCAGCAGCCCCTTCAGCGGGGGGTACGAGCAGTACTTC.

V gene TRBV5-1 combines with J gene TRBJ2-5, with a possible D match to TRBD1 (5 bases). Germline-derived CDR1 and CDR2 are SGHRS and YFSETQ. The CDR3 covers 13 residues. The V end lost 4 bases, the J end lost 7 bases, and 14 bases lay between the germline ends. The CDR3 coding sequence is TGCGCCAGCAGCCCTCAGGGAATAAGGACCCAGTACTTC. This encodes CASSPQGIRTQYF.

The gene calls are TRBV11-3 and TRBJ2-7, with 10 bases aligning to TRBD1. This CDR3 is 15 amino acids long. Germline CDR1 is SGHNT and CDR2 is YENEEA. The junction had 7 bases not matched to a gene; V was cut back by 4 bases and J by 4 bases. The CDR3: CASSSRQGALYEQYF. The DNA for the CDR3 is TGTGCCAGCAGCTCCCGACAGGGGGCTTTATACGAGCAGTACTTC.

The V call is TRBV5-4, the J call TRBJ2-5, with 8 bases lining up with TRBD2. V gave up 0 bases and J gave up 2 bases; unmatched junction bases: 6. From germline, CDR1 is SGHNT and CDR2 YYREEE (reference sequence). The CDR3 is 16 residues long. CDR3 in amino acids: CASSLGPTSGQETQYF. CDR3 coding DNA: TGTGCCAGCAGCTTGGGGCCCACTAGCGGACAAGAGACCCAGTACTTC.